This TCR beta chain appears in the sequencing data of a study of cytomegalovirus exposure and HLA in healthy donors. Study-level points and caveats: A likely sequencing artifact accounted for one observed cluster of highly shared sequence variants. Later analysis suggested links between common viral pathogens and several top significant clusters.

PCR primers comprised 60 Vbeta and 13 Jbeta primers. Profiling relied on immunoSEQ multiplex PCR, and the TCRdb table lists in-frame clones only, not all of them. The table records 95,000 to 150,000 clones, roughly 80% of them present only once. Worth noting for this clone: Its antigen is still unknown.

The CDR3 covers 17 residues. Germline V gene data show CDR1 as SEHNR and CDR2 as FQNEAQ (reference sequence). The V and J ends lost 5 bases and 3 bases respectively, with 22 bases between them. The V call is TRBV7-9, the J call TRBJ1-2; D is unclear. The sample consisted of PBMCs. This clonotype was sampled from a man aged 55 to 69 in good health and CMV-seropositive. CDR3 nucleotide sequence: TGTGCCAGCAGCCCTACGATGCGGGGTTGGGGTGACTATGGCTACACCTTC. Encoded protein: CASSPTMRGWGDYGYTF.